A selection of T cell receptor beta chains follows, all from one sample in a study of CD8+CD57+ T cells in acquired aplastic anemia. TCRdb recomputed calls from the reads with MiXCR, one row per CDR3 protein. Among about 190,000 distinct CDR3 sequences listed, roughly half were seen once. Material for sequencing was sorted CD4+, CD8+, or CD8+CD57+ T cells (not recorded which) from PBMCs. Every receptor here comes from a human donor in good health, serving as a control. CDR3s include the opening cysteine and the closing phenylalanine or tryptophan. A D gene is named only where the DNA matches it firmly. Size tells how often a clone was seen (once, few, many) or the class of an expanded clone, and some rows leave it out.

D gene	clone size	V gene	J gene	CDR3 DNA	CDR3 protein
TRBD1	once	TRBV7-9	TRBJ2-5	TGTGCCAGCAGCACGGGACAGGGGGCAGAGACCCAGTACTTC	CASSTGQGAETQYF
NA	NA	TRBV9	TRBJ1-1	TGTGCCAGCACCCTCGGCCTAGCGGGGAACACTGAAGCTTTCTTT	CASTLGLAGNTEAFF
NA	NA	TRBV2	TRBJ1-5	TGTGCCAGCGGCCTGTTGTGGGGCGACAATCAGCCCCAGCATTTT	CASGLLWGDNQPQHF
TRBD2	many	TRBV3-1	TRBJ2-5	TGTGCCAGCAGCCACTCACCTAGCGGGGGAGAGACCCAGTACTTC	CASSHSPSGGETQYF
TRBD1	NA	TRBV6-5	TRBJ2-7	TGTGCCAGCAGTTACGGGACAGGGGTCTCCTACGAGCAGTACTTC	CASSYGTGVSYEQYF
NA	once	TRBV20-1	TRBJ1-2	TGCAGTGCTAGAGACCTGGGAACCTATGGCTACACCTTC	CSARDLGTYGYTF
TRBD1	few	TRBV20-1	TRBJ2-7	TGCAGTGCTAGAGATATCTTGGGACAGGGTAATACCTACGAGCAGTACTTC	CSARDILGQGNTYEQYF
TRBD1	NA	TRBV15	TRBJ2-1	TGTGCCACCAGCATAGGGACAGGGTCCTACAATGAGCAGTTCTTC	CATSIGTGSYNEQFF
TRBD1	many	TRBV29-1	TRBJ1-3	TGCAGCGTAAAGACAGGGGCTGGAAACACCATATATTTT	CSVKTGAGNTIYF
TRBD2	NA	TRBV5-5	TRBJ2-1	TGTGCCAGCAGCCGGGGACTAGCGGGAGGTGAGCAGTTCTTC	CASSRGLAGGEQFF
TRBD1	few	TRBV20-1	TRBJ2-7	TGCGGTGCTAGAGATCCCGGACAGGGGGCCTACGAGCAGTACTTC	CGARDPGQGAYEQYF
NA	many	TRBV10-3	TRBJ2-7	TGTGCCATCAGTGAGTCACGATCGGGGACCCTCTCCTACGAGCAGTACTTC	CAISESRSGTLSYEQYF
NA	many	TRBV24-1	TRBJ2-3	TGTGCCACCAGTGATGCGCGGGCGGCGCTCGGCACAGATACGCAGTATTTT	CATSDARAALGTDTQYF
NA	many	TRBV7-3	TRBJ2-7	TGTGCCAGCAGCTTAAGATCCGACAGTTCCTACGAGCAGTACTTC	CASSLRSDSSYEQYF
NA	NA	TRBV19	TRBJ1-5	TGTGCCAGTAGTTGGGGCCCGGTGGGAAGCAATCAGCCCCAGCATTTT	CASSWGPVGSNQPQHF
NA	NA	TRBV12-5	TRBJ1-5	TGTGCCAGCAGCTCACTAGCGGGGGGCGAAGAGACCCAGCATTTT	CASSSLAGGEETQHF
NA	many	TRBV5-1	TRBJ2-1	TGCGCCAGCAGCTACGACCTGAGCTCCTACAATGAGCAGTTCTTC	CASSYDLSSYNEQFF
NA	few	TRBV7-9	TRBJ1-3	TGTGCCAGCAGCGCACCGGGCTCTGGAAACACCATATATTTT	CASSAPGSGNTIYF
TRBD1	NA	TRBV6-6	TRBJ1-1	TGTGCCAGCAGTTACCGACAGGGCTTGCTGACTTTCTTT	CASSYRQGLLTFF
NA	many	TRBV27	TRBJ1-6	TGTGCCAGCAGTCGGAGGCAGAATTCACCCCTCCACTTT	CASSRRQNSPLHF
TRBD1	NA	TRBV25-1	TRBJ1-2	TGTGCCAGCAGTAGAACCGGGACAGGAGCCAACTATGGCTACACCTTC	CASSRTGTGANYGYTF
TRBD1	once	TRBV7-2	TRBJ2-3	TGTGCCACCAGTGACAATGACAGGGGAGGCACAGATACGCAGTATTTT	CATSDNDRGGTDTQYF
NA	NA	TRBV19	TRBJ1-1	TGTGCCAGTAGTATAGGGGCAGGGAACACTGAAGCTTTCTTT	CASSIGAGNTEAFF
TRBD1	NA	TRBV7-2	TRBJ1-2	TGTGCCAGCAGCCGGAGGGACAGGGGATTCGAGAACTATGGCTACACCTTC	CASSRRDRGFENYGYTF
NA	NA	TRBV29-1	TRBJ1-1	TGCAGCGTTGATGTCTACAGGGCAAACACTGAAGCTTTCTTT	CSVDVYRANTEAFF
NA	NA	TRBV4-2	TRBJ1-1	TGTGCCAGCAGCCAAGTGGGAACAGGGTCCCCTGAAGCTTTCTTT	CASSQVGTGSPEAFF
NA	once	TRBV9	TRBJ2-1	TGTGCCAGCAGCCCCCGACAGATCGGTTCCACTGAAGCTGAGCAGTTCTTC	CASSPRQIGSTEAEQFF